This T cell receptor beta chain appears in the sequencing data of a study of blood T cell repertoires in COVID-19. V was pared by 7 bases and J by 6 bases, with 4 bases of the junction left unmatched. In germline, CDR1 is SNHLY, CDR2 FYNNEI. There are 14 residues in the CDR3. Per the original data handling: Amplified reference gene primers provided the basis for estimating nucleated cell counts. Produced via immunoSEQ multiplex PCR; TCRdb's table is partial and in-frame only. V, J and clone size were drawn from that table, and D and trimming were deduced from the DNA. The table has 120,000 or so clones, approximately 68% seen once.

The sequenced sample was peripheral blood. V is TRBV2 and J is TRBJ2-2; 11 bases match TRBD2. The receptor's source is a woman in her sixties or seventies with acute or convalescent COVID-19. Here the CDR3 reads CASNSGGAAGELFF. The CDR3, as DNA: TGTGCCAGCAATAGCGGGGGGGCGGCCGGGGAGCTGTTTTTT.